This TCR beta chain was captured in a study of T cells in Graves' hyperthyroidism and ophthalmopathy. Trimming stripped 0 bases from V and 2 bases from J, with 9 bases between. The germline gives CDR1 SGHRS, CDR2 YFSETQ. The CDR3 covers 14 residues. Amplification targeted TCR beta CDR3 regions from RNA transcripts. A set of HTBI primers served as the primers for a first-round RT-PCR of the TCR CDR3. TCRdb independently ran MiXCR on the multiplex PCR reads; one entry per CDR3 protein. The sample records 130,000 or so distinct CDR3 sequences, roughly a fifth being singletons. This clonotype was observed at least ten times.

The specimen was blood. This receptor was taken from a woman between 50 and 59 years old with Graves' hyperthyroidism that later progressed to Graves' ophthalmopathy. This sequence joins TRBV5-1 and TRBJ2-7; no clear D gene. The CDR3 reads CASSLVVSPYEQYF. The CDR3 DNA follows: TGCGCCAGCAGCTTGGTCGTCTCACCCTACGAGCAGTACTTC.